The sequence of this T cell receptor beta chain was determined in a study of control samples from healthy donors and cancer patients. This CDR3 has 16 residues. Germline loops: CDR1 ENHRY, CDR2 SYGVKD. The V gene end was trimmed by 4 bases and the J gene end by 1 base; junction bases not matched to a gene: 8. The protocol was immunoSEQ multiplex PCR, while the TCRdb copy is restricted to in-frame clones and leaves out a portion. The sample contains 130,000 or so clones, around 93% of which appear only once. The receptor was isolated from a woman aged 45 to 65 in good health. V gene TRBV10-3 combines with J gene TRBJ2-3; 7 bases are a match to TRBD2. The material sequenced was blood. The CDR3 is CAISALGLAGTDTQYF. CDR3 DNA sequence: TGTGCCATCAGTGCACTGGGTCTAGCGGGCACAGATACGCAGTATTTT.